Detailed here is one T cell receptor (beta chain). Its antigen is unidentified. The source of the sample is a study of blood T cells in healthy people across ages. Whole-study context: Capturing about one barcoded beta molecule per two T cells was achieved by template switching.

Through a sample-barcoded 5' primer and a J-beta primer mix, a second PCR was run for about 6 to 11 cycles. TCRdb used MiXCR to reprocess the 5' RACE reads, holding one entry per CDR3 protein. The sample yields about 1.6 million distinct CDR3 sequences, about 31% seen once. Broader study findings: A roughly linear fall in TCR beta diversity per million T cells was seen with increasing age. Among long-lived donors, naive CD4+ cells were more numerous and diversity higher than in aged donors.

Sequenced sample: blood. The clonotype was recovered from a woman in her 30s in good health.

The chain's CDR3 is CASSSISIGGDYEQYF. The DNA of the CDR3 is TGTGCCAGCAGTTCCATCTCCATAGGAGGGGATTACGAGCAGTACTTC. The rearrangement links TRBV28 to TRBJ2-7, with TRBD2 as a possible D gene (6 bases). V lost 4 bases and J 4 bases, leaving 20 bases between the germline ends. Germline CDR1 and CDR2: MDHEN and SYDVKM. This CDR3 has 16 amino acids.